The 10 T cell receptor beta chains reported below all come from one sample, sequenced in a study of shared clonotypes between healthy human individuals. Produced via immunoSEQ multiplex PCR; TCRdb's table is partial and in-frame only. In the table there are millions of clones, 85% to 95% of which are singletons. The sample was naive CD4+ T cells sorted from blood. Subset reported: CD45RA+ positively selected. The receptors shown here come from a man aged 18-30 years in good health.

The rearrangement uses TRBV7-2 and TRBJ1-5; D unresolved. The germline CDR1 and CDR2 sequences are SGHTA and FQGNSA. CDR3 length: 16 amino acids. Trimming took 2 bases from V and 3 from J, leaving 14 bases between them. The CDR3 reads CASSLSGGGFNQPQHF. The CDR3 DNA reads as TGTGCCAGCAGCTTATCCGGCGGCGGTTTCAATCAGCCCCAGCATTTT.

This CDR3 reads CASSQNRAHYGYTF. DNA for the CDR3: TGTGCCAGCAGCCAGAACAGGGCTCACTATGGCTACACCTTC. The rearrangement uses TRBV5-6 and TRBJ1-2, with a possible D match to TRBD1 (6 bases). The CDR3 spans 14 residues. Germline lookup yields CDR1 SGHDT and CDR2 YYEEEE. V lost 4 bases, J lost 3 bases, and 13 bases lay in between.

This clone appeared a few times. The chain combines TRBV6-6 with TRBJ2-1; the D gene is possibly TRBD2 (6 bases). The CDR3 contains 14 residues. V was trimmed by 7 bases and J by 5 bases, leaving 15 bases between them. CDR1 is MNHNY, CDR2 SVGAGI, per germline (reference sequence). CDR3 loop: CASTNGGYNNEQFF. CDR3 bases: TGTGCCAGCACCAACGGAGGGTACAACAATGAGCAGTTCTTC.

The chain recombines TRBV18 with TRBJ1-1; D is unresolved. Between the trimmed V and J ends, which lost 3 bases and 5 bases, there was a span of 16 bases. Germline V CDR1 and CDR2: KGHSH, LQKENI. The CDR3 runs 15 residues. The CDR3 nucleotides read TGTGCCAGCTCACCTCAGACGGGGAAGTCGACTGAAGCTTTCTTT. It yields the protein CASSPQTGKSTEAFF.

The gene calls are TRBV30 and TRBJ1-5; D remains unclear. The CDR3 is 15 amino acids. Germline CDR1 GTSNPN, CDR2 SVGIG (reference sequence). V was shortened by 5 bases and J by 0 bases, with 14 bases between the two germline ends. Here the CDR3 reads CAWSAGVYSNQPQHF. As DNA, the CDR3 is TGTGCCTGGTCGGCCGGGGTATATAGCAATCAGCCCCAGCATTTT.

A word on this clone: One end of the junction is discordant with germline, which a read error may explain. This chain links TRBV4-1 with TRBJ1-2; 7 positions match TRBD1. CDR3 length equals 12 residues. Germline loops: CDR1 MGHRA, CDR2 YSYEKL. The CDR3 bases are TGCGCCAGCAGCTCGATCCCGGGACAGACAAACTTC. This translates into CASSSIPGQTNF.

This clone appeared once. This chain links TRBV5-4 with TRBJ2-5; no firm D call. The V and J ends lost 9 bases and 5 bases respectively, with 17 bases between them. This CDR3 spans 13 amino acids. Germline assignment: CDR1 SGHNT and CDR2 YYREEE (reference sequence). The CDR3 DNA reads as TGTGCCACCCGGACGGGCGTCGGCGAGACCCAGTACTTC. Translating gives CATRTGVGETQYF. Based on the CDR3 plus reference TRBV5-4 and TRBJ2-5, the full variable domain is ETGVTQSPTHLIKTRGQQVTLRCSSQSGHNTVSWYQQALGQGPQFIFQYYREEENGRGNFPPRFSGLQFPNYSSELNVNALELDDSALYLCATRTGVGETQYFGPGTRLLVL.

Concerning this clone: The identical CDR3 is also encoded by other nucleotide sequences in the sample. This chain connects TRBV18 to TRBJ1-5; 7 positions agree with TRBD1. Germline V gives CDR1 KGHSH, CDR2 LQKENI. CDR3 length equals 13 residues. V was clipped by 4 bases and J by 4 bases; unmatched bases: 1. The CDR3 sequence: CASSQQGNQPQHF. The CDR3 coding sequence is TGTGCCAGCTCACAACAGGGGAATCAGCCCCAGCATTTT.

The chain links TRBV7-6 to TRBJ1-1; 9 bases line up with TRBD1. The CDR3 contains 16 residues. Germline lookup yields CDR1 SGHVS and CDR2 FNYEAQ. With V trimmed by 0 bases and J by 4 bases, 6 bases remained unmatched. The DNA of the CDR3 is TGTGCCAGCAGCTTAGCCCCCGGGACAGGGAGCACTGAAGCTTTCTTT. As protein: CASSLAPGTGSTEAFF.

This chain joins TRBV19 and TRBJ1-3, with D perhaps TRBD1 (6 bases). CDR1 is LNHDA, CDR2 SQIVND, per germline (reference sequence). The CDR3 contains 16 residues. Trimming removed 5 bases at V and 0 bases at J, with 14 bases between. CDR3 amino acids: CASSSGQLTSGNTIYF. CDR3 sequence (DNA): TGTGCCAGTAGTTCCGGACAGCTAACCTCTGGAAACACCATATATTTT.